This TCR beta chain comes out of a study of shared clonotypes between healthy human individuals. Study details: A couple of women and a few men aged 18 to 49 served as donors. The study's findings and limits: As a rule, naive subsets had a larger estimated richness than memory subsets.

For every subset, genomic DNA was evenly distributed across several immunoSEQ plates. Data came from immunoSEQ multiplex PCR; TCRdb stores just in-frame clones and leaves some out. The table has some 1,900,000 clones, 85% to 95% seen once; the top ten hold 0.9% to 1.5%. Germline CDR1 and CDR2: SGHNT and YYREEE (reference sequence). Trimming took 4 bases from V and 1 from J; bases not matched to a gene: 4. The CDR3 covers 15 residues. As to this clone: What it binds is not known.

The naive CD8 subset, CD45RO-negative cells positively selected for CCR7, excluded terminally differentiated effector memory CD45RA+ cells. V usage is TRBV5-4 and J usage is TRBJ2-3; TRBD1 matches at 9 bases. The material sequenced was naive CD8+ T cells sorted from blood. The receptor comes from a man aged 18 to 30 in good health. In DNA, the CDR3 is TGTGCCAGCAGCAGGACAGGGGTAGGCACAGATACGCAGTATTTT. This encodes CASSRTGVGTDTQYF.